These 10 T cell receptor beta chains were sequenced from one sample in a study of shared clonotypes between healthy human individuals. Some clones are missing from TCRdb's copy, which holds only in-frame ones; the method was immunoSEQ multiplex PCR. Of more than 2,000,000 clones listed, around 94% are singletons. Material for sequencing was naive CD4+ T cells sorted from blood. Described subset: CD45RA+ positively selected. These receptors were taken from a man between 18 and 35 years old in good health.

V and J are TRBV11-2 and TRBJ2-5; TRBD2 matches at 7 bases. This CDR3 contains 14 residues. Germline assignment: CDR1 SGHAT and CDR2 FQNNGV. V was pared by 5 bases and J by 4 bases, with 7 bases of the junction left unmatched. In DNA, the CDR3 is TGTGCCAGCAGCCTCGGGGGGTTGGGAGAGACCCAGTACTTC. This encodes CASSLGGLGETQYF. The full variable domain, completed using reference TRBV11-2 and TRBJ2-5, is EAGVAQSPRYKIIEKRQSVAFWCNPISGHATLYWYQQILGQGPKLLIQFQNNGVVDDSQLPKDRFSAERLKGVDSTLKIQPAKLEDSAVYLCASSLGGLGETQYFGPGTRLLVL.

Comment on this clone: Additional DNA sequences in this sample encode the identical CDR3. The chain combines TRBV19 with TRBJ2-7; TRBD2 matches 12 bases. V trimming: 5 bases; J trimming: 1 base; junction bases outside the gene matches: 0. The V gene's germline CDR1 is LNHDA and CDR2 SQIVND (reference sequence). The CDR3 loop spans 14 amino acids. This CDR3 is CASSGLAGSYEQYF. As DNA, the CDR3 is TGTGCCAGTAGTGGACTAGCGGGGTCCTACGAGCAGTACTTC.

This clone has just one count. The V call is TRBV10-1, the J call TRBJ2-3; 8 bases map to TRBD1. Germline-derived CDR1 and CDR2 are WNHNN and SYGVQD (reference sequence). The CDR3 runs 15 residues. V trimming: 6 bases; J trimming: 2 bases; junction bases outside the gene matches: 7. The CDR3 DNA reads TGCGCCAGCAGAGAAGGGACAGGAGCCACAGATACGCAGTATTTT. This translates into CASREGTGATDTQYF.

Regarding this clone: The sample has other DNA sequences that encode this CDR3 too. The rearrangement joins TRBV6-1 to TRBJ1-2, with unresolved D. The CDR3 runs to 12 residues. CDR1 and CDR2 from the germline V gene are MNHNS and SASEGT. V shed 2 bases and J shed 8 bases, with 9 bases lying between them. The CDR3 DNA reads TGTGCCAGCAGTGAACGGGGTTGGGGCTACACCTTC. Residues: CASSERGWGYTF.

In its sample, this clone was seen once. J is TRBJ2-7 and V is TRBV6-6; TRBD1 or TRBD2 may be the D gene (6 bases each). Germline V CDR1 and CDR2: MNHNY, SVGAGI (reference sequence). The CDR3 contains 13 residues. The V gene lost 6 bases and the J gene lost 3 bases, with 12 bases spanning the gap. Here the CDR3 reads CASRRGGRYEQYF. The DNA for the CDR3 is TGTGCCAGCAGGCGTGGGGGGCGCTACGAGCAGTACTTC.

This chain joins TRBV5-1 and TRBJ2-7, with 7 bases that match TRBD1. With 4 bases clipped from V and 2 bases from J, the junction kept 9 bases outside the gene matches. The germline V gene has CDR1 SGHRS and CDR2 YFSETQ. The CDR3 covers 15 residues. Here the CDR3 reads CASSPIQGGAYEQYF. The CDR3 coding sequence is TGCGCCAGCAGCCCGATCCAAGGGGGCGCCTACGAGCAGTACTTC.

The chain combines TRBV7-3 with TRBJ1-6, with 7 bases aligning to TRBD1. The V gene end was trimmed by 2 bases and the J gene end by 10 bases; junction bases not matched to a gene: 14. The length of the CDR3 is 17 residues. CDR1 is SGHTA, CDR2 FQGTGA, per germline. The CDR3 protein is CASSLEDPGGVGSPLHF. Written as DNA, the CDR3 is TGTGCCAGCAGCTTAGAGGATCCAGGGGGAGTCGGCTCACCCCTCCACTTT.

The J gene is TRBJ1-2, the V gene TRBV5-6, with a weak D call TRBD1 (5 bases). From germline, CDR1 is SGHDT and CDR2 YYEEEE. The CDR3 is made up of 16 amino acids. Trimming took 4 bases from V and 4 from J, leaving 20 bases between them. The CDR3 loop reads CASSPQAIMGFYGYTF. CDR3 coding DNA: TGTGCCAGCAGCCCACAGGCTATCATGGGTTTCTATGGCTACACCTTC.

This rearrangement joins TRBV6-1 to TRBJ2-2; D call uncertain. Germline V lookup: CDR1 MNHNS, CDR2 SASEGT. Trimming removed 1 base from V and 7 bases from J, with 13 bases in between. This CDR3 comprises 15 residues. CDR3 sequence (DNA): TGTGCCAGCAGTGAAGGTCCTCAAAGTTTCGGGGAGCTGTTTTTT. Translated: CASSEGPQSFGELFF.

V gene TRBV30 combines with J gene TRBJ2-1; 7 bases align to TRBD2. Unmatched junction bases numbered 8, after V lost 0 bases and J lost 6 bases. Germline loops: CDR1 GTSNPN, CDR2 SVGIG (reference sequence). This CDR3 contains 15 residues. The CDR3 sequence is CAWSVGGSWGNEQFF. In DNA form, the CDR3 reads TGTGCCTGGAGTGTGGGCGGGAGTTGGGGCAATGAGCAGTTCTTC.